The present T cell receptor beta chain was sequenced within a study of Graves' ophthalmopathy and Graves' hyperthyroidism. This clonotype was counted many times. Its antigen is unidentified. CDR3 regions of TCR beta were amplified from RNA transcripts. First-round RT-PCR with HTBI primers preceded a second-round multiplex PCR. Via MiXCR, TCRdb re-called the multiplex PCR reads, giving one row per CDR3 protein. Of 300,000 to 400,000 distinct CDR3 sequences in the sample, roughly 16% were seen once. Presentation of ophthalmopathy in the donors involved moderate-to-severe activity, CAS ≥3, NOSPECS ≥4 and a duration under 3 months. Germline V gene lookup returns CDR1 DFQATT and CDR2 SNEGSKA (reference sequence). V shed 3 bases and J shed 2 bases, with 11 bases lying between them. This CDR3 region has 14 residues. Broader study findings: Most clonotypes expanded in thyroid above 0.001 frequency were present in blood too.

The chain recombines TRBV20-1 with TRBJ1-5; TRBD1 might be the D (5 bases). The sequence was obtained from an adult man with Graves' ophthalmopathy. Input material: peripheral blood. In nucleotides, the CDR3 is TGCAGTGCTAGCGGGGGAGCGGGCAATCAGCCCCAGCATTTT. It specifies CSASGGAGNQPQHF.